A selection of T cell receptor beta chains follows, all from one sample in a study of human T cells and chemical hapten exposure. TCRdb independently ran MiXCR on the RACE reads; one entry per CDR3 protein. Counted here are 340,000 or so distinct CDR3 sequences, around 6.9% occurring once; the ten biggest clones make up 8% to 9%. The source material was whole blood, sampled in connection with sensitization to the hapten diphenylcyclopropenone (DPC). Receptors originate from a woman under 30 with alopecia areata. Some clones in this sample may be carry-over from other donors' samples. Each CDR3 is given with its conserved first and last residue.

j_call v_call cdr3_aa
TRBJ2-3 TRBV5-1 CASSLSYGQGMGLINTQYF
TRBJ1-1 TRBV4-1 CASSLIQGLAFF
TRBJ2-5 TRBV29-1 CSVMGQGGETQYF
TRBJ1-6 TRBV12-3/TRBV12-4 CASSKQGSNSPLHF
TRBJ2-3 TRBV7-2 CASSLLVHTDTQYF
TRBJ1-2 TRBV6-5 CASSYRPGQGHYGYTF
TRBJ1-1 TRBV5-1 CASSPGGDEAFF
TRBJ1-3 TRBV4-3 CASSHLEGRGSGNTIYF
TRBJ1-1 TRBV12-3/TRBV12-4 CASSFPMTGGINTEAFF
TRBJ1-4 TRBV7-8 CASSSSGQALNEKLFF
TRBJ2-3 TRBV28 CASSLRFIGGASDTQYF
TRBJ2-3 TRBV3-1 CASSAGRTVYTDTQYF
TRBJ1-3 TRBV5-4 CASSDYRAGNTIYF
TRBJ1-6 TRBV12-3/TRBV12-4 CASASFGGNSPLHF
TRBJ2-5 TRBV4-2 CASSQERLAEETQYF
TRBJ2-3 TRBV11-2 CASSLGSFSTDTQYF
TRBJ2-1 TRBV7-9 CASSVTSGGAFEQFF
TRBJ1-2 TRBV12-3/TRBV12-4 CASSPREGFYYGYTF
TRBJ2-7 TRBV4-2 CASRVTGGNYEQYF
TRBJ1-5 TRBV6-6 CASSPPGNNQPQHF
TRBJ1-2 TRBV5-1 CASSLDGGDYGYTF
TRBJ1-2 TRBV3-1 CASSQLMDRANYGYTF
TRBJ2-5 TRBV7-9 CAGSMGRETQYF
TRBJ1-1 TRBV10-3 CATRPTGTATEAFF
TRBJ1-5 TRBV7-2 CASSLALQGAQHF
TRBJ2-2 TRBV7-9 CASSWLNQNTGELFF
TRBJ2-7 TRBV29-1 CSANGDGYEQYF
TRBJ2-3 TRBV7-8 CASSPTGTSATDTQYF
TRBJ1-6 TRBV7-2 CASSSLRGPNSPLHF
TRBJ2-5 TRBV10-3 CAINQDSQGGRGAQYF
TRBJ1-1 TRBV6-6 CASSTEAGASVAFF
TRBJ2-1 TRBV6-2/TRBV6-3 CASSGRDWTSGDSYNEQFF
TRBJ2-3 TRBV20-1 CSAMGPSIEAGGTQYF
TRBJ1-5 TRBV7-9 CASSLGPGFNQPQHF
TRBJ2-7 TRBV28 CAIRGSYEQYF
TRBJ1-1 TRBV7-8 CASSLAVDRSTEAFF
TRBJ1-1 TRBV10-3 CAISPGTGVTEAFF
TRBJ1-2 TRBV27 CASKEGPTGYTF
TRBJ2-1 TRBV5-4 CASSRLGQYNEQFF
TRBJ1-6 TRBV4-3 CASSQTGPPGHSPLHF
TRBJ2-7 TRBV12-3/TRBV12-4 CASRGRPPYEQYF
TRBJ2-3 TRBV4-2 CASSQDVAGGTDTQYF
TRBJ1-4 TRBV12-3/TRBV12-4 CASSLGGASEKLFF
TRBJ1-2 TRBV12-3/TRBV12-4 CIIRDINYGYTF
TRBJ1-2 TRBV27 CASSWTGGDYGYTF
TRBJ2-1 TRBV10-3 CAISEQEYNEQFF
TRBJ2-1 TRBV6-4 CASSDSGGQSNEQFF
TRBJ2-7 TRBV3-1 CASSQAAGGIYEQYF
TRBJ2-2 TRBV6-5 CASSIWTSGEYTGELFF
TRBJ1-1 TRBV20-1 CSARGQRLNTEAFF
TRBJ2-7 TRBV21-1 CASSNGSRGRPSSYEQYF
TRBJ2-5 TRBV5-1 CASRINDRGRETQYF
TRBJ2-5 TRBV5-1 CASSFGASGAETQYF
TRBJ2-4 TRBV5-1 CASSPLQGHGNIQYF
TRBJ2-3 TRBV5-1 CASSFYPDSDTQYF